Detailed here is one T cell receptor (beta chain). Its antigen is as yet unknown. This sample was taken from a study of CD8+CD57+ T cells in acquired aplastic anemia. Across the study: CD4+ reads averaged around 9.9 million in healthy donors. Study-wide points: The same twenty-nine CD8+ CDR3 sequences occurred in patients and in controls.

CDR3 length: 14 amino acids. The germline V and J ends were trimmed by 0 bases and 14 bases, with 18 bases remaining between them. Germline CDR1 is SGDLS and CDR2 is YYNGEE. The TCR beta profiling, which covered VDJ combination and CDR3 sequence, was carried out using genomic DNA as the template. Each CDR3 protein gets one entry after TCRdb re-called the reads with MiXCR. Of 400,000 to 450,000 distinct CDR3 sequences in the sample, roughly 64% were seen once. The rearrangement links TRBV9 to TRBJ1-5, with D uncertain. The source of this sequence is a human donor in good health, serving as a control. Specimen: sorted CD4+, CD8+, or CD8+CD57+ T cells (not recorded which) from PBMCs. As DNA, the CDR3 is TGTGCCAGCAGCGTAGGGTCAGAGTGGAACACCGAGCATTTT. Translating it yields CASSVGSEWNTEHF.